This TCR beta chain is from a study of T cell responses to AZD1222 COVID-19 vaccine. Here immunoSEQ multiplex PCR was the method, and the copy in TCRdb shows in-frame clones only, minus some. The repertoire holds fewer than 100,000 clones, more than 80% seen once, with 10% to 15% in the top ten. The TCR originated in an adult in good health. Source: peripheral blood, taken on day 0 of AZD1222 vaccination.

CDR3 bases: TGTGCCAGTAGTATAGCAGGGATCGACACTGAAGCTTTCTTT. Translation gives CASSIAGIDTEAFF. This chain uses TRBV19 with TRBJ1-1, with D perhaps TRBD1 (5 bases). The CDR3 covers 14 residues. Germline CDR1 reads LNHDA; CDR2 reads SQIVND (reference sequence). V was shortened by 1 base and J by 3 bases, with 9 bases between the two germline ends.